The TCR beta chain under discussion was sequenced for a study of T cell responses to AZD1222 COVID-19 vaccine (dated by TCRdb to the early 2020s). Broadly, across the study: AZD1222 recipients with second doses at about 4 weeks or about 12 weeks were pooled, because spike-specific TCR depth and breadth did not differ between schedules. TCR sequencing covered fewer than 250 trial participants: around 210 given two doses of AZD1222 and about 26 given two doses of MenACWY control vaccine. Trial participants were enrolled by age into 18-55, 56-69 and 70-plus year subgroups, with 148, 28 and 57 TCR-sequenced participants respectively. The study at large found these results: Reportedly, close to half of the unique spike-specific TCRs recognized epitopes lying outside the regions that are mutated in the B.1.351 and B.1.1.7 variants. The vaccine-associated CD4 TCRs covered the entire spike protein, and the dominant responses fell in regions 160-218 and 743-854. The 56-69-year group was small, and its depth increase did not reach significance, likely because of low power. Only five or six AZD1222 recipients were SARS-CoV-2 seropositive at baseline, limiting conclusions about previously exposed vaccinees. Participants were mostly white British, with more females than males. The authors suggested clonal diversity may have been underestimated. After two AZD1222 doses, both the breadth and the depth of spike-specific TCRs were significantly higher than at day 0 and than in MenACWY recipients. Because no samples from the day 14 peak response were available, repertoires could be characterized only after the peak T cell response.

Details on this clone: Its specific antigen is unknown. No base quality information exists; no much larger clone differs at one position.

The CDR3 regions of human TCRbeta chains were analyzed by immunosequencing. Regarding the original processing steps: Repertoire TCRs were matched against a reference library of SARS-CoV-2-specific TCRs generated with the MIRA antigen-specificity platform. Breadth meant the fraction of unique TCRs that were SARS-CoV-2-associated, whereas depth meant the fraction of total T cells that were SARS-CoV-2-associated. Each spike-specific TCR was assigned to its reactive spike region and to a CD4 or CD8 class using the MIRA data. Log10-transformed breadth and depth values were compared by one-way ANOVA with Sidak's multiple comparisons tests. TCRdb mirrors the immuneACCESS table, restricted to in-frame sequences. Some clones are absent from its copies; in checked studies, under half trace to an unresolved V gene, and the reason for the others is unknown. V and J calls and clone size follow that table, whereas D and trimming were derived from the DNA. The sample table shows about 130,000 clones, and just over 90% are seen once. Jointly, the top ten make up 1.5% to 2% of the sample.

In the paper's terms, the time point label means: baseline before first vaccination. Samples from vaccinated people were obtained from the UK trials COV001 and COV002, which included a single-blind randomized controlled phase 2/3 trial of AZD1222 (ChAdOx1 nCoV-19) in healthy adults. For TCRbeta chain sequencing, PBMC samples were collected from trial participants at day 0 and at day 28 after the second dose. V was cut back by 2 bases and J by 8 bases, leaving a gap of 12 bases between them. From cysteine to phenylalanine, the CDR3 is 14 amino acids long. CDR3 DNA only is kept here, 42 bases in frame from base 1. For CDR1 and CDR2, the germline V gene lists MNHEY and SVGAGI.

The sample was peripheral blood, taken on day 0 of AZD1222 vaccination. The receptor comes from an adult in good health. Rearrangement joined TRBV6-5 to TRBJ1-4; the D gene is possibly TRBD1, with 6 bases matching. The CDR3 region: CASSYGQGSEKLFF. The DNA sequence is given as TGTGCCAGCAGTTACGGGCAGGGGAGCGAAAAACTGTTTTTT.